These T cell receptor beta chains were read from a single sample in a study of HIV-infected patients and healthy controls. TCRdb re-analysed the 5' RACE reads in MiXCR, keeping a single row per CDR3 protein. Among several thousand distinct CDR3 sequences listed, roughly 8.6% were seen once. Sequenced here: blood, sampled during antiretroviral therapy. These receptors came from an adult with HIV infection. CDR3s include the opening cysteine and the closing phenylalanine or tryptophan. A D gene is named only where the DNA matches it firmly. Where a row states a size, it is once, few, many or the class of an expanded clone; other rows omit it.

j_call clone_size v_call d_call cdr3_aa cdr3_nt
TRBJ2-5 medium-sized TRBV29-1 - CSVETGRKTQYF TGCAGCGTTGAAACGGGGAGGAAGACCCAGTACTTC
TRBJ2-6 many TRBV5-1 - CASSLGQTSSGANVLTF TGCGCCAGCAGCTTGGGGCAGACTTCCTCTGGGGCCAACGTCCTGACTTTC
TRBJ2-7 many TRBV6-5 - CASNALGSYEQYF TGTGCCAGCAATGCCCTGGGCTCCTACGAGCAGTACTTC
TRBJ2-2 few TRBV20-1 - CSASPTETGELFF TGCAGTGCTTCCCCCACAGAAACCGGGGAGCTGTTTTTT
TRBJ2-3 many TRBV4-2 TRBD2 CASSRGTSGTDTQYF TGTGCCAGCAGCCGGGGGACTAGCGGCACAGATACGCAGTATTTT
TRBJ2-3 few TRBV7-3 TRBD2 CASSRLAGGEDTQYF TGTGCCAGCAGCCGACTAGCGGGGGGGGAAGATACGCAGTATTTT
TRBJ1-2 many TRBV4-3 - CASSHSGQTTNYGYTF TGCGCCAGCAGCCATTCCGGACAGACAACTAACTATGGCTACACCTTC
TRBJ2-7 few TRBV2 - CASTGNLGQGRNEQYF TGTGCCAGCACCGGCAACCTGGGGCAGGGGAGAAACGAGCAGTACTTC
TRBJ2-2 many TRBV6-1 - CASTRESKLFF TGTGCCAGCACCCGGGAGTCTAAGCTGTTTTTT
TRBJ1-6 many TRBV27 - CASSLARDTLHF TGTGCCAGCAGTTTAGCCAGGGACACCCTCCACTTT
TRBJ1-6 medium-sized TRBV11-2 - CASSPTARNRDRQNSPLHF TGTGCCAGCAGCCCGACCGCTCGTAACCGGGACCGACAGAATTCACCCCTCCACTTT
TRBJ1-2 many TRBV6-5 - CASSPTGRNYGYTF TGTGCCAGCAGTCCCACCGGACGGAACTATGGCTACACCTTC
TRBJ2-7 many TRBV5-4 TRBD2 CASRLAGDPQTDF TGTGCCAGCAGACTAGCGGGGGATCCTCAGACGGACTTC
TRBJ1-2 medium-sized TRBV7-9 TRBD1 CASSSLTGAYYGYTF TGTGCCAGCAGCTCCCTGACAGGGGCGTACTATGGCTACACCTTC
TRBJ2-7 many TRBV10-3 - CAISELRYEQYF TGTGCCATCAGTGAGCTTAGGTACGAGCAGTACTTC
TRBJ2-1 medium-sized TRBV5-1 TRBD2 CASSLAVLAGDNEQFF TGCGCCAGCAGCTTGGCCGTATTAGCGGGGGACAATGAGCAGTTCTTC
TRBJ1-5 many TRBV6-6 - CASSYMVNQPQHF TGTGCCAGCAGTTACATGGTCAATCAGCCCCAGCATTTT
TRBJ1-2 - TRBV6-5 - CASSRGGNYGYTF TGTGCCAGCAGTCGGGGGGGTAACTATGGCTACACCTTC
TRBJ2-1 many TRBV28 - CASAIIGAGNEQFF TGTGCCAGTGCGATTATTGGGGCTGGCAATGAGCAGTTCTTC
TRBJ2-7 medium-sized TRBV12-3/TRBV12-4 - CASSPRLGYEQYF TGTGCCAGCAGTCCTAGGTTGGGCTACGAGCAGTACTTC
TRBJ1-4 - TRBV20-1 - CSGPWLANEKLFF TGCAGTGGTCCATGGTTGGCTAATGAAAAACTGTTTTTT
TRBJ2-7 medium-sized TRBV12-3/TRBV12-4 TRBD2 CASSHTSESSYEQYF TGTGCCAGCAGTCACACTAGCGAGAGCTCCTACGAGCAGTACTTC
TRBJ2-1 many TRBV10-3 TRBD2 CAITSGTSGGARFF TGTGCCATCACCTCCGGGACTAGCGGGGGGGCAAGGTTCTTC
TRBJ1-2 medium-sized TRBV5-1 - CASSLSEYGAGDFYGYTF TGCGCCAGCAGCTTGTCTGAGTATGGGGCAGGAGATTTCTATGGCTACACCTTC
TRBJ1-2 many TRBV5-1 - CASSLDSGTTGRAGYTF TGCGCCAGCAGCTTGGACTCCGGAACGACCGGACGAGCGGGCTACACCTTC
TRBJ1-2 medium-sized TRBV7-9 TRBD1 CASSREGQGNYGYTF TGTGCCAGCAGTCGTGAGGGACAGGGAAACTATGGCTACACCTTC
TRBJ2-7 many TRBV30 - CAGRRVSSYEQYF TGTGCCGGAAGAAGAGTTAGCTCCTACGAGCAGTACTTC
TRBJ1-4 few TRBV2 - CASSRVTTNEKLFF TGTGCCAGCAGTCGGGTTACAACTAATGAAAAACTGTTTTTT
TRBJ2-1 medium-sized TRBV7-8 TRBD2 CASSQHLAGVSSYNEQFF TGTGCCAGCAGCCAACACCTAGCGGGGGTTAGCTCCTACAATGAGCAGTTCTTC
TRBJ2-7 many TRBV14 - CASSSRQVWDEQYF TGTGCCAGCAGCTCGCGTCAGGTTTGGGACGAGCAGTACTTC
TRBJ2-3 few TRBV6-1 - CASSSNSDTQYF TGTGCCAGCAGTAGTAATAGCGATACGCAGTATTTT
TRBJ2-1 many TRBV2 - CASAQGGDNEQFF TGTGCCAGCGCCCAGGGGGGAGACAATGAGCAGTTCTTC
TRBJ1-5 medium-sized TRBV6-2/TRBV6-3 - CASSHQQGILWPQHF TGTGCCAGCAGTCACCAGCAGGGGATATTGTGGCCCCAGCATTTT
TRBJ2-3 many TRBV7-3 - CASSPGITDTQYF TGTGCCAGCAGCCCCGGAATCACAGATACGCAGTATTTT
TRBJ1-1 - TRBV3-1 - CASSQYPQVPTEAFF TGTGCCAGCAGCCAATATCCCCAGGTTCCCACTGAAGCTTTCTTT